Below, 18 T cell receptor beta chains from the same sample are listed, as sequenced in a study of T cell responses to AZD1222 COVID-19 vaccine. The table came from immunoSEQ multiplex PCR; TCRdb's copy has only in-frame clones and leaves some out. The table has approximately 100,000 clones, about 89% seen once; the top ten hold 2.5% to 4%. The sample consisted of peripheral blood, taken 28 days after the second dose of the MenACWY control vaccine. The source of these receptors is an adult who received the MenACWY meningococcal vaccine as a control.

This CDR3 is CASSTGGVQPQHF. In DNA, the CDR3 is TGTGCCAGCAGTACAGGGGGCGTTCAGCCCCAGCATTTT. The chain combines TRBV12-3 or TRBV12-4 with TRBJ1-5, with TRBD1 matching 9 bases. V lost 5 bases and J lost 6; bases outside the gene matches: 2. This CDR3 region has 13 residues.

The rearrangement links TRBV7-2 to TRBJ2-2, with 9 bases that match TRBD2. This CDR3 spans 16 amino acids. Germline trimming cut 2 bases from V and 5 bases from J; bases unmatched to any gene: 6. The germline V gene has CDR1 SGHTA and CDR2 FQGNSA. CDR3 DNA sequence: TGTGCCAGCAGCTTATACAGCGGGGGGCCTACCGGGGAGCTGTTTTTT. It specifies CASSLYSGGPTGELFF.

This clone was seen more than once but under ten times. Other DNA variants within this sample encode the same CDR3. The V call is TRBV9, the J call TRBJ1-1; D is ambiguous. Trimming cost V 0 bases and J 1 base, with 7 bases left between them. Germline V gene sequence: CDR1 SGDLS, CDR2 YYNGEE. CDR3 length equals 14 residues. The CDR3 nucleotides are TGTGCCAGCAGCGTAGAGCCCCAGAACACTGAAGCTTTCTTT. Protein sequence: CASSVEPQNTEAFF.

The chain recombines TRBV27 with TRBJ2-7, with TRBD1 matching over 11 bases. The germline V gene has CDR1 MNHEY and CDR2 SMNVEV (reference sequence). V gave up 4 bases and J gave up 6 bases; unmatched junction bases: 5. CDR3 length equals 14 residues. The CDR3 DNA is TGTGCCAGCAGTTCCGGGACAGGGGGACGCGAGCAGTACTTC. The encoded protein is CASSSGTGGREQYF.

The rearrangement links TRBV24-1 to TRBJ1-5; D may be TRBD1 (5 bases). There are 13 residues in the CDR3. The germline gives CDR1 KGHDR, CDR2 SFDVKD. Trimming stripped 7 bases from V and 2 bases from J, with 8 bases between. This CDR3 is CATSTQGNQPQHF. CDR3 coding DNA: TGTGCCACCAGCACACAGGGCAATCAGCCCCAGCATTTT.

This clone occurred once. The chain combines TRBV9 with TRBJ1-2; TRBD1 matches 8 bases. CDR3 length equals 14 residues. Trimming took 2 bases from V and 7 from J; bases not matched to a gene: 7. Germline CDR1 and CDR2: SGDLS and YYNGEE. CDR3 DNA: TGTGCCAGCAGCGTTTACATCACAGGGGGTGGCTACACCTTC. This encodes CASSVYITGGGYTF.

This rearrangement joins TRBV5-1 to TRBJ1-6, with D possibly being TRBD1 (5 bases). Per germline, CDR1 SGHRS and CDR2 YFSETQ. Trimming stripped 0 bases from V and 2 bases from J, with 9 bases between. This CDR3 is 16 amino acids long. The CDR3 nucleotides read TGCGCCAGCAGCTTGGACAGGCCTGCCTATAATTCACCCCTCCACTTT. Its translation is CASSLDRPAYNSPLHF.

This rearrangement joins TRBV28 to TRBJ1-5; 7 bases match TRBD1. The germline V gene has CDR1 MDHEN and CDR2 SYDVKM. The length of the CDR3 is 15 residues. The V segment lost 6 bases and the J segment 3 bases; nucleotides outside the gene matches: 8. CDR3 nucleotides: TGTGCCAGCAGACTCGACAGGGCCTACAATCAGCCCCAGCATTTT. Its protein is CASRLDRAYNQPQHF.

The genes are TRBV19 and TRBJ1-6; D remains unclear. Germline values: CDR1 LNHDA, CDR2 SQIVND (reference sequence). Trimming removed 5 bases from V and 7 bases from J, with 12 bases in between. The length of the CDR3 is 14 residues. Here the CDR3 DNA reads TGTGCCAGTAGTGGTGGGGTGTGGAATTCACCCCTCCACTTT. Its translation is CASSGGVWNSPLHF.

In this sample, this clone turned up once. The rearrangement joins TRBV11-2 to TRBJ2-3, with TRBD2 matching 8 bases. The CDR3 is made up of 19 amino acids. Germline values: CDR1 SGHAT, CDR2 FQNNGV. Germline trimming cut 5 bases from V and 3 bases from J; bases unmatched to any gene: 19. The CDR3 bases are TGTGCCAGCAGCCCCTCGGTTCGGGGGGGATCCCGGGGGACAGATACGCAGTATTTT. The encoded protein is CASSPSVRGGSRGTDTQYF.

This clone has a single count. The V and J genes are TRBV4-1 and TRBJ2-3, with 10 bases that match TRBD2. The CDR3 length is 15 residues. After removal of 4 bases from V and 6 bases from J, the junction contained 7 bases not matched to a gene. From germline, CDR1 is MGHRA and CDR2 YSYEKL. The CDR3 region has the DNA TGCGCCAGCAGCCCCCCAGCGGGGGGGCGTGATACGCAGTATTTT. Its protein is CASSPPAGGRDTQYF.

The chain employs TRBV6-2 or TRBV6-3 and TRBJ1-5, with D hard to call. This CDR3 is built from 13 residues. Germline V gives CDR1 MNHEY, CDR2 SVGEGT. Trimming pared 2 bases from V and 7 bases from J, leaving 9 bases between. The chain's CDR3 is CASSYAGGQPQHF. The CDR3 region has the DNA TGTGCCAGCAGTTACGCGGGCGGGCAGCCCCAGCATTTT.

Details on this clone: At one end the junction does not follow the germline gene, possibly because of a read error. The V gene is TRBV7-8, the J gene TRBJ1-1; D may be TRBD1 (5 bases). The germline V gene has CDR1 SGHVS and CDR2 FQNEAQ. The CDR3 contains 13 residues. CDR3 in amino acids: CASSLAGRTEAFF. CDR3 DNA: TGTGCCAGCAGCCTAGCAGGGAGGACTGAAGCTTTCTTT.

The sample holds a few counts of this clone. Here the CDR3 reads CATSRDRTVQETQYF. As DNA, the CDR3 is TGTGCCACCAGCAGAGACAGGACCGTACAAGAGACCCAGTACTTC. V usage is TRBV15 and J usage is TRBJ2-5; D unclear. V was clipped by 0 bases and J by 2 bases, with 10 bases between them. This CDR3 comprises 15 residues. Germline CDR1 LNHNV, CDR2 YYDKDF (reference sequence). Looking up the rest from reference TRBV15 and TRBJ2-5 gives the full variable domain: DAMVIQNPRYQVTQFGKPVTLSCSQTLNHNVMYWYQQKSSQAPKLLFHYYDKDFNNEADTPDNFQSRRPNTSFCFLDIRSPGLGDTAMYLCATSRDRTVQETQYFGPGTRLLVL.

The genes are TRBV7-2 and TRBJ2-7; D is perhaps TRBD1 or TRBD2 (6 bases each). The CDR3 runs to 16 residues. Trimming pared 2 bases from V and 4 bases from J, leaving 18 bases between. Germline CDR1 SGHTA, CDR2 FQGNSA. DNA of the CDR3: TGTGCCAGCAGCTTAACCCCGCGCGGGACAAGTTACGAGCAGTACTTC. Residues: CASSLTPRGTSYEQYF.

The genes are TRBV7-3 and TRBJ2-7, with D possibly being TRBD1 (6 bases). There are 14 residues in the CDR3. CDR1 is SGHTA, CDR2 FQGTGA, per germline. V gave up 4 bases and J gave up 6 bases, with 16 bases separating them. Here the CDR3 DNA reads TGTGCCAGCAGCTCCTTAAACGAAGGGGGCGAGCAGTACTTC. As protein: CASSSLNEGGEQYF.

This sequence joins TRBV6-1 and TRBJ1-5; TRBD1 is a possible D gene (6 bases). The CDR3 sequence is 16 residues long. Trimming took off 3 bases at V and 1 base at J, with 13 bases between the two ends. Germline loops: CDR1 MNHNS, CDR2 SASEGT. This CDR3 is CASSDRRGLSNQPQHF. Here the CDR3 DNA reads TGTGCCAGCAGTGACCGCAGGGGTTTAAGCAATCAGCCCCAGCATTTT.

This rearrangement joins TRBV7-2 to TRBJ2-5, with 8 bases that match TRBD1. This CDR3 region has 15 residues. In germline, CDR1 is SGHTA, CDR2 FQGNSA. The ends lost 5 bases at V and 4 bases at J; junction bases unmatched: 9. This CDR3 is CASSPDRGGTETQYF. CDR3 DNA sequence: TGTGCCAGCAGCCCCGACAGGGGAGGAACAGAGACCCAGTACTTC. The full variable domain, its missing parts supplied by reference TRBV7-2 and TRBJ2-5, is GAGVSQSPSNKVTEKGKDVELRCDPISGHTALYWYRQSLGQGLEFLIYFQGNSAPDKSGLPSDRFSAERTGGSVSTLTIQRTQQEDSAVYLCASSPDRGGTETQYFGPGTRLLVL.